This T cell receptor (beta chain) was obtained from a study of patients and donors after allogeneic stem cell transplantation. Germline V gene data show CDR1 as SEHNR and CDR2 as FQNEAQ (reference sequence). The CDR3 totals 14 residues. Trimming stripped 6 bases from V and 5 bases from J, with 16 bases between. One entry per CDR3 protein results from TCRdb running MiXCR on the RT-PCR reads. In the table there are roughly 190,000 distinct CDR3 sequences, around two fifths of which are singletons. This sequence joins TRBV7-9 and TRBJ2-5, with D possibly TRBD2 on 5 matching bases. The TCR was taken from a human donor who was either an allogeneic HSCT recipient or a stem cell or donor lymphocyte infusion donor (not recorded which). It is not recorded whose cells these are; they may come from a transplant donor. Source material: blood, either unsorted or a sorted T cell fraction (not recorded which). The CDR3 DNA reads as TGTGCCAGCAGTTCTGTAGGGAGCGTCGAGACCCAGTACTTC. Its translation: CASSSVGSVETQYF.